This paragraph reports one TCR beta chain. As yet, its antigen is unknown. This specimen comes from a study of cytomegalovirus exposure and HLA in healthy donors. Study-wide findings and caveats: The authors later linked a missense DCLRE1C variant to TCR beta V- and J-gene trimming.

Primers: 60 Vbeta forward and 13 Jbeta reverse. The repertoire was sequenced with immunoSEQ multiplex PCR; TCRdb's copy has only in-frame clones and lacks some. This sample's table reports 80,000 to 100,000 clones. V lost 4 bases to trimming and J lost 2 bases; unmatched junction nucleotides: 11. In germline, CDR1 is SNHLY, CDR2 FYNNEI. The CDR3 has 17 amino acids. The chain carries TRBV2 and TRBJ2-7, with 10 nucleotides matching TRBD1. The sample consisted of PBMCs. The TCR sequence derives from a woman aged 25 to 39 in good health and CMV-seronegative. CDR3 in amino acids: CASSGDRGAFGTYEQYF. In nucleotides, the CDR3 is TGTGCCAGCAGTGGGGACAGGGGAGCCTTTGGCACCTACGAGCAGTACTTC.